This T cell receptor (beta chain) derives from a study of identical twins. TCRdb reprocessed the 5' RACE reads via MiXCR and lists one record per CDR3 protein. The sample has 690,000 or so distinct CDR3 sequences, roughly 8% seen once; the top ten hold 0.75% to 1%. This clonotype was picked up a small number of times. Its antigen remains unidentified. Whole-study results and caveats: Fewer insertions marked abundant cord blood beta clonotypes; young adult naive trended weakly, memory not at all. Compared with unrelated sharing, twin-shared out-of-frame alpha sequences had more low-probability sequences. The same donors were not followed; conclusions instead depended on cross-sectional statistical analysis.

CDR1 is MNHEY, CDR2 SMNVEV, per germline (reference sequence). V was pared by 3 bases and J by 5 bases, with 11 bases between. This CDR3 has 13 amino acids. This sample was shared with a second study, whose subject was yellow fever vaccine responses in identical twins. As reported in that work: After vaccination, twins' T cell response reportedly seemed partly convergent, partly personalized.

The sequence came from a woman younger than 35 in good health. V gene TRBV27 combines with J gene TRBJ2-7; D possibly uses TRBD1 or TRBD2 (5 bases each). Sequenced material: PBMCs. CDR3 nucleotides: TGTGCCAGCAGTTTGGCAGGGAGCGACGAGCAGTACTTC. Translating it yields CASSLAGSDEQYF.